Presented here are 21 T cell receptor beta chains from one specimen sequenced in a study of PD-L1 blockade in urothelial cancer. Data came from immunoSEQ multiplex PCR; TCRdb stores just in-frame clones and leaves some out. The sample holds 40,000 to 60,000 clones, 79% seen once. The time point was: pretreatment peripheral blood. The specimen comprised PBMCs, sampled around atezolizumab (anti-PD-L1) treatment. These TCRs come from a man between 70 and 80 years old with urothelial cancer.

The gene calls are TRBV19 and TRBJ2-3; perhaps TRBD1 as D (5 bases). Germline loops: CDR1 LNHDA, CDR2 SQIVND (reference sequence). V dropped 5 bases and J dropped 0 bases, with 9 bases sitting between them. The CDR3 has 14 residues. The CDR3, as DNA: TGTGCCAGTAGTCCCCGGACAAGCACAGATACGCAGTATTTT. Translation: CASSPRTSTDTQYF.

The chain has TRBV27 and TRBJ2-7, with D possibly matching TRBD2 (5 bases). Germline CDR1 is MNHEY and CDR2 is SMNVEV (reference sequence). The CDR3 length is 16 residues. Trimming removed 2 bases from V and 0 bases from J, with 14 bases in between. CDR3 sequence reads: CASSLDYKTSSYEQYF. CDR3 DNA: TGTGCCAGCAGTTTAGACTACAAGACCTCCTCCTACGAGCAGTACTTC.

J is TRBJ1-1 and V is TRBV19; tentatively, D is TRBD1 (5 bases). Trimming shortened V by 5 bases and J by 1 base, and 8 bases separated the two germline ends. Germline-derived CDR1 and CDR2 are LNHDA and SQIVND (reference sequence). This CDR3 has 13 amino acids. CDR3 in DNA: TGTGCCAGTAGTCAGGGCGAGAACACTGAAGCTTTCTTT. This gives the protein CASSQGENTEAFF.

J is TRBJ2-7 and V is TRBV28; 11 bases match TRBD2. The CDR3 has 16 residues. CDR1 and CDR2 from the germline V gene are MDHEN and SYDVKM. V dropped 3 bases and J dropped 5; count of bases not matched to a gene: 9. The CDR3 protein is CASSFSSGRKFHEQYF. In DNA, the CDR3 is TGTGCCAGCAGTTTCTCTAGCGGGAGGAAATTCCACGAGCAGTACTTC. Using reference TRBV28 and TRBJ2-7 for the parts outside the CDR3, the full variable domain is DVKVTQSSRYLVKRTGEKVFLECVQDMDHENMFWYRQDPGLGLRLIYFSYDVKMKEKGDIPEGYSVSREKKERFSLILESASTNQTSMYLCASSFSSGRKFHEQYFGPGTRLTVT.

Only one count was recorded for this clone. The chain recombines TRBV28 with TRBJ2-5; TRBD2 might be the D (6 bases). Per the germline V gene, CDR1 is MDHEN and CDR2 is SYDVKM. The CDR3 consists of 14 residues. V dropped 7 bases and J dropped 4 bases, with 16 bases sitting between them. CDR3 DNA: TGTGCCAGCACCATACCGAACGGGGGAGAGACCCAGTACTTC. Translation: CASTIPNGGETQYF.

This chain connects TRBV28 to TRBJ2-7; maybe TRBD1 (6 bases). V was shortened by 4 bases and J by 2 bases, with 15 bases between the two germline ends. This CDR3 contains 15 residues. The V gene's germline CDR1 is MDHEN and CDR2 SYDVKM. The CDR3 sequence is CASSSTSTGTYEQYF. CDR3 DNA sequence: TGTGCCAGCAGTTCAACCTCTACAGGGACCTACGAGCAGTACTTC.

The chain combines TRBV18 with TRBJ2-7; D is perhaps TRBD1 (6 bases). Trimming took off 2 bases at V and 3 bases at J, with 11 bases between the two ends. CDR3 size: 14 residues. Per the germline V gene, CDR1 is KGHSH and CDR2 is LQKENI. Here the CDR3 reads CASSPSKGGYEQYF. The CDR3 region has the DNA TGTGCCAGCTCACCAAGTAAAGGGGGCTACGAGCAGTACTTC. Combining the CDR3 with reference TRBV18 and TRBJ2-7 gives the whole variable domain NAGVMQNPRHLVRRRGQEARLRCSPMKGHSHVYWYRQLPEEGLKFMVYLQKENIIDESGMPKERFSAEFPKEGPSILRIQQVVRGDSAAYFCASSPSKGGYEQYFGPGTRLTVT.

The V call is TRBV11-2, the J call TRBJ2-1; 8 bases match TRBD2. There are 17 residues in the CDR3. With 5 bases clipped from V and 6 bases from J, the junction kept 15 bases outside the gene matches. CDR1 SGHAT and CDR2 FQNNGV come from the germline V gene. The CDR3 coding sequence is TGTGCCAGCAGCCCGATGGGCAGTAGCGGGAAGATCAATGAGCAGTTCTTC. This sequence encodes CASSPMGSSGKINEQFF.

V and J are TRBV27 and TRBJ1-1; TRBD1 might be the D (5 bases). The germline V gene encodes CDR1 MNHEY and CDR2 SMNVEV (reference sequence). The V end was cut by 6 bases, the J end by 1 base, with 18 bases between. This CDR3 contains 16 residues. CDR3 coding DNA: TGTGCCAGCAGCCCAAGGGGCAGCCCAAAGAACACTGAAGCTTTCTTT. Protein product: CASSPRGSPKNTEAFF.

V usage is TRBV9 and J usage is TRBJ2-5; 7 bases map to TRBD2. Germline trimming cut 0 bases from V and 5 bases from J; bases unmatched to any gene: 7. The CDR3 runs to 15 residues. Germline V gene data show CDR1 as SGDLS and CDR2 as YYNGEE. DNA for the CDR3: TGTGCCAGCAGCGTAGGCGGGACTACCGGGGAGACCCAGTACTTC. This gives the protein CASSVGGTTGETQYF.

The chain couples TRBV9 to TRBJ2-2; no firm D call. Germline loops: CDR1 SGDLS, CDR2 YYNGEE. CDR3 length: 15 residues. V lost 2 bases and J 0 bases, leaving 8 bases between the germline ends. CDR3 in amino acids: CASSVGPTNTGELFF. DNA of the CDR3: TGTGCCAGCAGCGTTGGCCCAACGAACACCGGGGAGCTGTTTTTT.

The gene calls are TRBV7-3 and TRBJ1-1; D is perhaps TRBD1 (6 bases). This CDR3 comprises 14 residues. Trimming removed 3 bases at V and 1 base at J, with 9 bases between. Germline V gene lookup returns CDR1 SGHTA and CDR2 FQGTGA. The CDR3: CASSLWGQNTEAFF. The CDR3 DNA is TGTGCCAGCAGCTTGTGGGGGCAGAACACTGAAGCTTTCTTT. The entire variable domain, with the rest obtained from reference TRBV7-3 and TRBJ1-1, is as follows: GAGVSQTPSNKVTEKGKYVELRCDPISGHTALYWYRQSLGQGPEFLIYFQGTGAADDSGLPNDRFFAVRPEGSVSTLKIQRTERGDSAVYLCASSLWGQNTEAFFGQGTRLTVV.

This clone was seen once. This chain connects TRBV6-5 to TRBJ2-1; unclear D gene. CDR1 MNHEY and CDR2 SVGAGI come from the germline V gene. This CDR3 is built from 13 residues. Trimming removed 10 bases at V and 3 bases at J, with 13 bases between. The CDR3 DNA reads TGTGCCACCACCATGACTGGCTACAATGAGCAGTTCTTC. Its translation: CATTMTGYNEQFF.

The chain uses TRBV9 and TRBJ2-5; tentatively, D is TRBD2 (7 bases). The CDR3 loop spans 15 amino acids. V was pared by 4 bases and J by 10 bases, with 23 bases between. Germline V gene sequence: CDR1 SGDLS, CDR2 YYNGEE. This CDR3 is CASSPLGGGGWDQYF. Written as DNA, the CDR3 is TGTGCCAGCAGCCCACTGGGCGGGGGCGGTTGGGACCAGTACTTC.

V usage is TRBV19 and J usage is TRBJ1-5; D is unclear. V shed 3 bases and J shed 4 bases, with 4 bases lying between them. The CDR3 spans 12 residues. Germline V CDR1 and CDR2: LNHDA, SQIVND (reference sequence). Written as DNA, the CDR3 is TGTGCCAGTAGTATCGGGAATCAGCCCCAGCATTTT. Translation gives CASSIGNQPQHF. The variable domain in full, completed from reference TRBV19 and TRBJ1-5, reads DGGITQSPKYLFRKEGQNVTLSCEQNLNHDAMYWYRQDPGQGLRLIYYSQIVNDFQKGDIAEGYSVSREKKESFPLTVTSAQKNPTAFYLCASSIGNQPQHFGDGTRLSIL.

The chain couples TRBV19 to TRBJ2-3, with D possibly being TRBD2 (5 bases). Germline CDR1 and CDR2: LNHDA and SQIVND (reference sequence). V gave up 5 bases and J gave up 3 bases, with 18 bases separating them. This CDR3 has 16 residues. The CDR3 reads CASSRMLAGGTDTQYF. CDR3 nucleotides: TGTGCCAGTAGTCGAATGTTGGCGGGTGGAACAGATACGCAGTATTTT.

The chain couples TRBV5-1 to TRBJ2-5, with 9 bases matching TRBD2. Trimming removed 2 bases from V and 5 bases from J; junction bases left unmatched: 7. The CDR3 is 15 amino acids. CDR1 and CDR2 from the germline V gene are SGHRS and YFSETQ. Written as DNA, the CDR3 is TGCGCCAGCAGCTTTTTAGCGGGAGAGGGGGAGACCCAGTACTTC. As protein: CASSFLAGEGETQYF. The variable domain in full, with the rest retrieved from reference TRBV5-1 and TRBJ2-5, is KAGVTQTPRYLIKTRGQQVTLSCSPISGHRSVSWYQQTPGQGLQFLFEYFSETQRNKGNFPGRFSGRQFSNSRSEMNVSTLELGDSALYLCASSFLAGEGETQYFGPGTRLLVL.

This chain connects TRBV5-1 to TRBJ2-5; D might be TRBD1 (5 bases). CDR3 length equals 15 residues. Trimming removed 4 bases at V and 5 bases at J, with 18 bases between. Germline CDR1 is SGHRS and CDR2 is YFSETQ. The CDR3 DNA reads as TGCGCCAGCAGCACCCAAGGGGATCTTGGGGAGACCCAGTACTTC. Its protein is CASSTQGDLGETQYF.

The CDR3 DNA is TGTGCCAGCAGCTCACCGGACAGGGGGCGGTACGAGCAGTACTTC. Its protein is CASSSPDRGRYEQYF. The chain combines TRBV7-9 with TRBJ2-7; 11 positions agree with TRBD1. The J segment lost 4 bases and the V segment lost 4 bases, leaving 6 bases of the junction unmatched. Germline V lookup: CDR1 SEHNR, CDR2 FQNEAQ (reference sequence). There are 15 residues in the CDR3.

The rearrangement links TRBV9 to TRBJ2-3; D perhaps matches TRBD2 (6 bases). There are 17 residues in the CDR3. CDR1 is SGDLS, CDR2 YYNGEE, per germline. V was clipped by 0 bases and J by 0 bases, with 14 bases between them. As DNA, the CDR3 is TGTGCCAGCAGCGTAGTTGGGGGACTGCATAGCACAGATACGCAGTATTTT. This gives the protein CASSVVGGLHSTDTQYF. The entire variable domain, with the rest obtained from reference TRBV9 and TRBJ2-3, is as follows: DSGVTQTPKHLITATGQRVTLRCSPRSGDLSVYWYQQSLDQGLQFLIQYYNGEERAKGNILERFSAQQFPDLHSELNLSSLELGDSALYFCASSVVGGLHSTDTQYFGPGTRLTVL.

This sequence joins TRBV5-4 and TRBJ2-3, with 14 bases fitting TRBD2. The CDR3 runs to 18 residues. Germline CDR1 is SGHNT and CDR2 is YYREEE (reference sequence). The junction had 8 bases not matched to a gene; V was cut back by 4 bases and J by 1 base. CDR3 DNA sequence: TGTGCCAGCAGCGAGCCGACTAGCGGGAGGGCCCGCACAGATACGCAGTATTTT. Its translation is CASSEPTSGRARTDTQYF.